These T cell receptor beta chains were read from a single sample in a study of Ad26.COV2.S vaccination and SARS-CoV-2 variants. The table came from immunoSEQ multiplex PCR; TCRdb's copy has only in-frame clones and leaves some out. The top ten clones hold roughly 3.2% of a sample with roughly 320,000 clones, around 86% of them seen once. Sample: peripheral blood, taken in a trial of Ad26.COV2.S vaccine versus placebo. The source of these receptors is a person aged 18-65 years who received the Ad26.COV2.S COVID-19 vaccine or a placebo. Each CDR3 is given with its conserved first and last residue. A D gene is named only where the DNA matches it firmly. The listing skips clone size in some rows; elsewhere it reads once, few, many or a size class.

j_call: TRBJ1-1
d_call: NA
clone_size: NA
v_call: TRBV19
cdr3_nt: TGTGCCAGTAGTATTCAGTTGAACACTGAAGCTTTCTTT
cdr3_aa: CASSIQLNTEAFF

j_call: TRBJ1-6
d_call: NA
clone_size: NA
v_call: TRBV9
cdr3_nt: TGTGCCAGCAGTCCCTCGGGACTTAATTCACCCCTCCACTTT
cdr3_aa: CASSPSGLNSPLHF

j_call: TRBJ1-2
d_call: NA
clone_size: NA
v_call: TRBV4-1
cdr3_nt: TGCGCCAGCAGCCAACTTTTCCAGGGTACAAACTATGGCTACACCTTC
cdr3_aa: CASSQLFQGTNYGYTF

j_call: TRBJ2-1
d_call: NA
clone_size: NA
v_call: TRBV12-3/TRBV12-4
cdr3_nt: TGTGCCAGCAGTCCCAGGTATGAGCAGTTCTTC
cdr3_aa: CASSPRYEQFF

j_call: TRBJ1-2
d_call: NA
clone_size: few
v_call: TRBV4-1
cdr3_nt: TGCGCCAGCAGCCAAGGGAGGGTACGGGGCTACACCTTC
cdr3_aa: CASSQGRVRGYTF

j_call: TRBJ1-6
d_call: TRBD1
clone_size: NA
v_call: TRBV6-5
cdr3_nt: TGTGCCAGCAGACAGGGGAGGAATTCACCCCTCCACTTT
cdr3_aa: CASRQGRNSPLHF

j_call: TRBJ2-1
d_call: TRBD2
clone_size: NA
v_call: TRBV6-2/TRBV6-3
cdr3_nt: TGTGCCAGCAGTCCCCGGGGACGGGGGGGCCTTAATGAGCAGTTCTTC
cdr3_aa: CASSPRGRGGLNEQFF

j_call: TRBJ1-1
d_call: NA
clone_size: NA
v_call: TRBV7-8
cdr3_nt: TGTGCCAGCAGCTCCAGGGAAAGTCGGACTGAAGCTTTCTTT
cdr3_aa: CASSSRESRTEAFF

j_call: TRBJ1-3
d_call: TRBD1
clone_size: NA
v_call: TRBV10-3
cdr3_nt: TGTGCCATCAGGGACAGGATAATCTCTGGAAACACCATATATTTT
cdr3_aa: CAIRDRIISGNTIYF

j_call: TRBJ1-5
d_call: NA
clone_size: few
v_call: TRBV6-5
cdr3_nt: TGTGCCAGCAGTAGAGCTGGGTCGGACAATCAGCCCCAGCATTTT
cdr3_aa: CASSRAGSDNQPQHF

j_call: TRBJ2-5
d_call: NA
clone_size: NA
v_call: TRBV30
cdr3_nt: TGTGCCTGGAGTGTAGGGGGGCCGCGGTACTTC
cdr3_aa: CAWSVGGPRYF

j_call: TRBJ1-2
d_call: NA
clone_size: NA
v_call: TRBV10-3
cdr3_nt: TGTGCCATCAGCACCCCAAACCCGGCGGGCTACACCTTC
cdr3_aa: CAISTPNPAGYTF

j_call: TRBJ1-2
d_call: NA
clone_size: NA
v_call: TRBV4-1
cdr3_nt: TGCGCCAGCAGCCAAGACGGTTTATTTGGCTACACCTTC
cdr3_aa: CASSQDGLFGYTF

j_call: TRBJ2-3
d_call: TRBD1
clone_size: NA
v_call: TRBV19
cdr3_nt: TGTGCCAGTAGTAGGAAAACAGGGGGCCGTTCGACAGATACGCAGTATTTT
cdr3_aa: CASSRKTGGRSTDTQYF

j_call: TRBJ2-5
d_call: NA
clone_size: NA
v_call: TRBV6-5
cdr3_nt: TGTGCCAGCGAGATAGGGGCGTCAAGGACCCAGTACTTC
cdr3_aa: CASEIGASRTQYF

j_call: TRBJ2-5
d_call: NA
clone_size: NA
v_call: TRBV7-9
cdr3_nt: TGTGCCAGCAGCTTAGGTTGGCCGTCGGAAGGCCAGTACTTC
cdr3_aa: CASSLGWPSEGQYF

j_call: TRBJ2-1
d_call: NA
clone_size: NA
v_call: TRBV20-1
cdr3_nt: TGCAGTGCCGCCCTCAATGAGCAGTTCTTC
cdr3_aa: CSAALNEQFF

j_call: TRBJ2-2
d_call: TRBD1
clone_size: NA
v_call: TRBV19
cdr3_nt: TGTGCCAGTAGTATCGTTACAGGGGGCGCGAACACCGGGGAGCTGTTTTTT
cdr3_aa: CASSIVTGGANTGELFF

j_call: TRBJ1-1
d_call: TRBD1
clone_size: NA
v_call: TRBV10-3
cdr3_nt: TGTGCCATCGGAGGGGGCGCACGTAGGACTGAAGCTTTCTTT
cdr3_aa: CAIGGGARRTEAFF

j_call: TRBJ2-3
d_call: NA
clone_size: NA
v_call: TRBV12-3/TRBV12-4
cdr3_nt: TGTGCCAGCAGTTGGGTCCGTCGGGATACGCAGTATTTT
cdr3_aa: CASSWVRRDTQYF

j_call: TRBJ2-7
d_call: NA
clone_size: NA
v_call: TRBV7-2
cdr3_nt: TGTGCCAGCAGCACCCCGGGACACAACTACGAGCAGTACTTC
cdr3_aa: CASSTPGHNYEQYF

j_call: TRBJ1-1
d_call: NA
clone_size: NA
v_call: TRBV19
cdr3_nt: TGTGCCAGTAGTACACGCAGAAAGGGTGGGATGGACACTGAAGCTTTCTTT
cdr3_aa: CASSTRRKGGMDTEAFF

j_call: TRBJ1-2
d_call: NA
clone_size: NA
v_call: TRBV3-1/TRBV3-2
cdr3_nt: TGTGCCAGCAGCCCATACAGCGACCAGTATGGCTACACCTTC
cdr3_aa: CASSPYSDQYGYTF